This TCR beta chain originates from a study of beta chain features in type 1 diabetes. This CDR3 region has 13 residues. Germline assignment: CDR1 SGHTA and CDR2 FQGTGA. Trimming removed 5 bases at V and 3 bases at J, with 10 bases between. Expressed TCRB transcripts got sequenced, as all isolated RNA was reverse transcribed. TCRdb's table, derived via immunoSEQ multiplex PCR, lists solely in-frame clones and lacks some. The table has 900,000 or so clones, about a sixth seen once; the top ten hold 0.023%. This chain joins TRBV7-3 and TRBJ1-1; D is unresolved. The sequence derives from a woman between 18 and 29 years old in good health. Sequenced input: naive CD4+ T cells from blood. CDR3 amino acids: CASSRHAYTEAFF. In nucleotides, the CDR3 is TGTGCCAGCAGCCGACATGCGTACACTGAAGCTTTCTTT.